This T cell receptor (beta chain) was captured by sequencing in a study of blood T cell repertoires in COVID-19. Germline loops: CDR1 MDHEN, CDR2 SYDVKM. V was pared by 5 bases and J by 5 bases, with 6 bases of the junction left unmatched. The CDR3 covers 15 residues. Authors' data handling: Amplification from reference gene primers served as the basis for estimated nucleated cell counts. Some clones are missing from TCRdb's copy, which holds only in-frame ones; the method was immunoSEQ multiplex PCR. The V and J calls and clone size were taken over from that table, and D and trimming were inferred from the DNA. Counted here are hundreds of thousands of clones, more than 70% occurring once; the ten biggest clones make up about 6%.

This TCR was recovered from a woman aged 80 or over with COVID-19, enrolled during active disease. Sequences were obtained from peripheral blood. The chain recombines TRBV28 with TRBJ1-6, with 7 positions matching TRBD1. The CDR3 spells CASSNMGQNNSPLHF. The CDR3 region has the DNA TGTGCCAGCAGTAATATGGGACAGAATAATTCACCCCTCCACTTT.